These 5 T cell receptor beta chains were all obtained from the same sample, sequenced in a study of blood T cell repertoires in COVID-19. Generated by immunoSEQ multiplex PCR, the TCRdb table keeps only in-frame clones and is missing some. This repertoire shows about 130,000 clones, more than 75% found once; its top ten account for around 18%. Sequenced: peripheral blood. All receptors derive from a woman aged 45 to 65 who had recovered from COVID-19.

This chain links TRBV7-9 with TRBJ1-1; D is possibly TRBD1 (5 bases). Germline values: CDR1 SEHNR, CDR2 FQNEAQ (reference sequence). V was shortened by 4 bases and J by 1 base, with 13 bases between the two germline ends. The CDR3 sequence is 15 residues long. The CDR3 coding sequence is TGTGCCAGCAGCTCCTCGACAGAGACGAACACTGAAGCTTTCTTT. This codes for CASSSSTETNTEAFF.

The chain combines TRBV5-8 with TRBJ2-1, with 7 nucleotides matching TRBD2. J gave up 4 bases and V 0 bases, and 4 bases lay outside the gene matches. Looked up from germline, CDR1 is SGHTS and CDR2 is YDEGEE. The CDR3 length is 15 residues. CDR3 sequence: CASSLGLADYNEQFF. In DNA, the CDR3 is TGTGCCAGCAGCTTGGGACTAGCAGATTACAATGAGCAGTTCTTC.

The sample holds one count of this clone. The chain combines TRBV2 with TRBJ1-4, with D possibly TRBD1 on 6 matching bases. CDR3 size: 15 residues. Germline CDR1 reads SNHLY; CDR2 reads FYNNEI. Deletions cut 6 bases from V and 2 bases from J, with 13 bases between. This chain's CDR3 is CASRATGITNEKLFF. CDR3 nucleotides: TGTGCCAGCAGAGCAACAGGGATCACTAATGAAAAACTGTTTTTT.

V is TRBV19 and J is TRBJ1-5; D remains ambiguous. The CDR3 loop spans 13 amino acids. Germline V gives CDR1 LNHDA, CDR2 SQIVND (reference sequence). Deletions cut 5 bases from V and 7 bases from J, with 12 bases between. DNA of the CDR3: TGTGCCAGTAGTTATTATGAGAGCCAGCCCCAGCATTTT. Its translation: CASSYYESQPQHF.

The CDR3 reads CASTTGGGGATDTQYF. CDR3 in DNA: TGTGCCAGCACCACCGGGGGCGGGGGGGCAACAGATACGCAGTATTTT. The chain combines TRBV3-1 (or the pseudogene TRBV3-2) with TRBJ2-3, with 9 bases matching TRBD2. Germline V lookup: CDR1 LGHDT, CDR2 YNNKEL (reference sequence). V lost 7 bases, J lost 3 bases, and 11 bases stayed unmatched. CDR3 length: 16 amino acids.